This entry lists 30 T cell receptor beta chains sequenced from one sample in a study of T cell changes during pregnancy in multiple sclerosis (dated by TCRdb to about 2019). Library preparation was by the immunoSEQ multiplex PCR assay. TCRdb stores this immuneACCESS table with in-frame sequences only. Part of the clones is absent; in the studies checked, under half of the shortfall reflects unresolved V genes, and no reason is known for the rest. The sample table records roughly 51,000 clones; around 92% of these occur just once. The ten largest account for 0.15% to 0.2% of the sample. Sample: CD4+ T cells from peripheral blood mononuclear cells, taken after pregnancy. The receptors stem from a female donor in good health, enrolled as a control in a pregnancy study.

The chain uses TRBV5-5 and TRBJ2-5, with a weak D call TRBD1 (6 bases). The CDR3 is made up of 15 amino acids. CDR1 is SGHKS and CDR2 is YYEKEE in the germline V gene (reference sequence). Trimming pared 4 bases from V and 4 bases from J, leaving 17 bases between. CDR3 nucleotides: TGTGCCAGCAGCACTTTACAGGGAATCGGAGAGACCCAGTACTTC. As protein: CASSTLQGIGETQYF.

This clone was observed a single time. This chain joins TRBV5-6 and TRBJ2-6; no clear D. CDR3 length: 15 amino acids. Trimming stripped 2 bases from V and 0 bases from J, with 6 bases between. Germline values: CDR1 SGHDT, CDR2 YYEEEE. The CDR3 reads CASSFRSSGANVLTF. As DNA, the CDR3 is TGTGCCAGCAGCTTTAGAAGCTCTGGGGCCAACGTCCTGACTTTC.

The chain carries TRBV11-2 and TRBJ2-1; D perhaps matches TRBD2 (5 bases). This CDR3 has 14 residues. Germline CDR1 reads SGHAT; CDR2 reads FQNNGV. Trimming left V 1 base short and J 6 bases short, with 10 bases between. The CDR3 loop is CASSLGLAPNEQFF. The CDR3 DNA sequence: TGTGCCAGCAGCTTAGGGCTAGCCCCCAATGAGCAGTTCTTC.

The CDR3 loop is CASSPGGSYEQYF. CDR3 coding DNA: TGTGCCAGCAGTCCGGGGGGTTCTTACGAGCAGTACTTC. V usage is TRBV11-3 and J usage is TRBJ2-7; 7 positions match TRBD2. This CDR3 region has 13 residues. CDR1 is SGHNT and CDR2 is YENEEA in the germline V gene. Germline trimming cut 6 bases from V and 4 bases from J; bases unmatched to any gene: 6.

The V call is TRBV5-6, the J call TRBJ1-2; 12 nucleotides line up with TRBD1. Germline V gives CDR1 SGHDT, CDR2 YYEEEE. The CDR3 loop spans 17 amino acids. V shed 5 bases, J shed 5 bases, and the junction held 13 bases outside the gene matches. Written as DNA, the CDR3 is TGTGCCAGCAGATTTACCGGGACAGGGGGCGCGGGATATGGCTACACCTTC. The encoded protein is CASRFTGTGGAGYGYTF.

This clone was seen a few times. This rearrangement joins TRBV4-1 to TRBJ1-2; 7 bases fit TRBD1. Trimming took 10 bases from V and 13 from J; bases not matched to a gene: 18. Germline-derived CDR1 and CDR2 are MGHRA and YSYEKL. The CDR3 totals 13 residues. Here the CDR3 reads CATAERPYRGSTF. As DNA, the CDR3 is TGCGCCACAGCCGAGCGGCCCTACAGGGGTTCCACCTTC.

This chain connects TRBV12-5 to TRBJ2-3; 8 bases align to TRBD2. The V and J ends lost 6 bases and 2 bases, in that order; junction bases with no gene match: 4. This CDR3 has 14 amino acids. CDR1 and CDR2 from the germline V gene are LGHNT and FRNRAP. The CDR3 here is CASGTGGATDTQYF. The CDR3 DNA is TGTGCTAGTGGGACGGGGGGGGCCACAGATACGCAGTATTTT.

The chain recombines TRBV7-2 with TRBJ1-1, with D possibly matching TRBD1 (6 bases). Germline CDR1 SGHTA, CDR2 FQGNSA. V was shortened by 3 bases and J by 1 base, with 12 bases between the two germline ends. The CDR3 has 15 amino acids. DNA for the CDR3: TGTGCCAGCAGCTTTCGGACAGATCAGAACACTGAAGCTTTCTTT. Its translation is CASSFRTDQNTEAFF.

This clone was seen a handful of times. The chain couples TRBV18 to TRBJ1-1; D perhaps matches TRBD1 (6 bases). The CDR3 loop spans 12 amino acids. V was pared by 4 bases and J by 7 bases, with 10 bases between. The germline V gene has CDR1 KGHSH and CDR2 LQKENI. The CDR3 sequence: CASSRADSEAFF. CDR3 nucleotide sequence: TGTGCCAGCTCACGAGCGGACAGTGAAGCTTTCTTT.

The chain carries TRBV7-9 and TRBJ2-1; 12 bases are a match to TRBD2. The germline gives CDR1 SEHNR, CDR2 FQNEAQ (reference sequence). This CDR3 spans 16 amino acids. Trimming took 2 bases from V and 9 from J; bases not matched to a gene: 8. The CDR3 is CASSLFSSGGATEQFF. The CDR3 region has the DNA TGTGCCAGCAGCTTATTCTCTAGCGGGGGGGCGACTGAGCAGTTCTTC.

This chain joins TRBV9 and TRBJ2-3; D is unresolved. This CDR3 spans 14 amino acids. Germline values: CDR1 SGDLS, CDR2 YYNGEE. V gave up 0 bases and J gave up 0 bases, with 5 bases separating them. The CDR3 sequence is CASSVEYSTDTQYF. The CDR3 DNA is TGTGCCAGCAGCGTAGAATATAGCACAGATACGCAGTATTTT.

This chain links TRBV2 with TRBJ2-5, with 10 nucleotides matching TRBD1. With V trimmed by 7 bases and J by 4 bases, 6 bases remained unmatched. CDR3 size: 14 residues. CDR1 is SNHLY and CDR2 is FYNNEI in the germline V gene. The CDR3 sequence is CASNGQGGGETQYF. CDR3 DNA: TGTGCCAGCAATGGACAGGGGGGTGGAGAGACCCAGTACTTC.

This clone was observed once. CDR3 DNA: TGTGCCAGCCTTGACAGGGGGAATCAGCCCCAGCATTTT. Protein product: CASLDRGNQPQHF. The chain carries TRBV6-6 and TRBJ1-5, with 9 bases aligning to TRBD1. The CDR3 contains 13 residues. CDR1 is MNHNY and CDR2 is SVGAGI in the germline V gene (reference sequence). The ends lost 8 bases at V and 4 bases at J; junction bases unmatched: 3.

CDR3 loop: CASSGQGQGEQFF. CDR3 DNA sequence: TGTGCCAGTAGCGGACAGGGGCAGGGTGAGCAGTTCTTC. The rearrangement links TRBV19 to TRBJ2-1, with 9 positions matching TRBD1. This CDR3 has 13 residues. Per germline, CDR1 LNHDA and CDR2 SQIVND (reference sequence). The trim removed 6 bases at V and 9 bases at J, leaving 6 bases unmatched.

V and J are TRBV5-1 and TRBJ2-5; D perhaps matches TRBD2 (7 bases). Trimming removed 4 bases at V and 2 bases at J, with 12 bases between. The germline V gene has CDR1 SGHRS and CDR2 YFSETQ. The CDR3 loop spans 14 amino acids. The CDR3 sequence: CASSLRGGQETQYF. The CDR3 bases are TGCGCCAGCAGCCTCAGGGGAGGGCAAGAGACCCAGTACTTC. The full variable domain, rest sourced from reference TRBV5-1 and TRBJ2-5, is KAGVTQTPRYLIKTRGQQVTLSCSPISGHRSVSWYQQTPGQGLQFLFEYFSETQRNKGNFPGRFSGRQFSNSRSEMNVSTLELGDSALYLCASSLRGGQETQYFGPGTRLLVL.

This sequence joins TRBV19 and TRBJ1-1; D possibly corresponds to TRBD1 (6 bases). V was trimmed by 7 bases and J by 8 bases, leaving 17 bases between them. The CDR3 contains 13 residues. The V gene's germline CDR1 is LNHDA and CDR2 SQIVND (reference sequence). Written as DNA, the CDR3 is TGTGCCAGTATAAAGGGGGACACACGGGAAGCTTTCTTT. This sequence encodes CASIKGDTREAFF.

The gene calls are TRBV5-1 and TRBJ2-3; 9 positions agree with TRBD1. J lost 4 bases, V lost 4 bases, and 10 bases had no gene match. This CDR3 comprises 16 residues. Germline V gives CDR1 SGHRS, CDR2 YFSETQ. The CDR3 sequence is CASSLGDREGADTQYF. In nucleotides, the CDR3 is TGCGCCAGCAGCCTTGGGGACAGGGAGGGTGCAGATACGCAGTATTTT.

The J gene is TRBJ2-5, the V gene TRBV7-2; 7 nucleotides match TRBD2. The CDR3 covers 14 residues. Germline assignment: CDR1 SGHTA and CDR2 FQGNSA. Losses at the gene ends were 5 bases for V and 5 bases for J; bases not matched to a gene: 8. CDR3 DNA sequence: TGTGCCAGCAGCCTCACGGGGGGTACGGAGACCCAGTACTTC. It encodes CASSLTGGTETQYF.

This clone was found a few times. The V call is TRBV27, the J call TRBJ1-5, with D unresolved. Germline V gene lookup returns CDR1 MNHEY and CDR2 SMNVEV (reference sequence). V was pared by 7 bases and J by 0 bases, with 13 bases between. CDR3 length equals 15 residues. CDR3 amino acids: CASKAGRYSNQPQHF. The CDR3 coding sequence is TGTGCCAGCAAGGCAGGTCGCTATAGCAATCAGCCCCAGCATTTT.

The DNA for the CDR3 is TGTGCCAGCAGCCAAGGGACACAGGGTCGTAATTCACCCCTCCACTTT. Its translation: CASSQGTQGRNSPLHF. The chain combines TRBV4-2 with TRBJ1-6; possible D gene TRBD1, 6 bases. Germline CDR1 is LGHNA and CDR2 is YNFKEQ. V was pared by 1 base and J by 6 bases, with 13 bases between. This CDR3 comprises 16 residues.

V gene TRBV2 combines with J gene TRBJ1-6; the match to TRBD1 covers 8 bases. The V gene end was trimmed by 7 bases and the J gene end by 6 bases; junction bases not matched to a gene: 5. CDR1 and CDR2 from the germline V gene are SNHLY and FYNNEI. This CDR3 is 14 amino acids long. CDR3 nucleotides: TGTGCCAGCAATCCAGGGGGCCTTAATTCACCCCTCCACTTT. The encoded protein is CASNPGGLNSPLHF.

This rearrangement joins TRBV11-2 to TRBJ2-4, with 11 bases identical to TRBD2. The CDR3 totals 14 residues. Germline V gene lookup returns CDR1 SGHAT and CDR2 FQNNGV. V lost 5 bases to trimming and J lost 8 bases; unmatched junction nucleotides: 5. In nucleotides, the CDR3 is TGTGCCAGCAGCCCAGGACTAGCGGGTCACATTCAGTACTTC. Translated: CASSPGLAGHIQYF.

The rearrangement uses TRBV6-1 and TRBJ2-3, with TRBD2 matching 10 bases. The CDR3 contains 15 residues. With 6 bases clipped from V and 8 bases from J, the junction kept 11 bases outside the gene matches. The germline V gene encodes CDR1 MNHNS and CDR2 SASEGT. Here the CDR3 reads CASSTLAGAGGTQYF. The CDR3 bases are TGTGCCAGCAGCACGCTAGCGGGGGCCGGGGGTACGCAGTATTTT.

The chain links TRBV4-2 to TRBJ2-1; possibly TRBD1 for D (5 bases). Germline-derived CDR1 and CDR2 are LGHNA and YNFKEQ. This CDR3 has 17 residues. V lost 4 bases to trimming and J lost 9 bases, with 25 bases between them. Here the CDR3 DNA reads TGTGCCAGCAGCCCCTACGGCAATTCCCAGGGTAAGGGTGAGCAGTTCTTC. Translating it yields CASSPYGNSQGKGEQFF.

The CDR3 region is CASSEAGTAYGYTF. DNA for the CDR3: TGTGCCAGCAGTGAAGCGGGGACAGCCTATGGCTACACCTTC. The V and J genes are TRBV2 and TRBJ1-2; 7 bases agree with TRBD1. In germline, CDR1 is SNHLY, CDR2 FYNNEI. This CDR3 has 14 amino acids. Trimming removed 0 bases from V and 4 bases from J; junction bases left unmatched: 2.

This chain links TRBV11-2 with TRBJ1-1; D possibly corresponds to TRBD1 (5 bases). Germline values: CDR1 SGHAT, CDR2 FQNNGV. The ends were cut back, 6 bases at V and 5 bases at J, with 13 bases in the middle. There are 13 residues in the CDR3. This CDR3 is CASRRGARTEAFF. The CDR3 DNA is TGTGCCAGCAGACGTGGGGCGAGAACTGAAGCTTTCTTT.

The chain joins TRBV18 to TRBJ1-6; D gene uncertain. V was pared by 2 bases and J by 7 bases, with 9 bases between. The CDR3 is made up of 14 amino acids. Germline CDR1 KGHSH, CDR2 LQKENI. The CDR3 is CASSPAGSNSPLHF. The DNA of the CDR3 is TGTGCCAGCTCACCAGCAGGATCGAATTCACCCCTCCACTTT.

This chain connects TRBV18 to TRBJ2-7, with 8 bases identical to TRBD1. The CDR3 has 15 residues. Germline loops: CDR1 KGHSH, CDR2 LQKENI. V was pared by 2 bases and J by 2 bases, with 5 bases of the junction left unmatched. CDR3 sequence: CASSPVGQGPYEQYF. CDR3 DNA sequence: TGTGCCAGCTCACCAGTCGGACAGGGCCCCTACGAGCAGTACTTC.

The J gene is TRBJ2-7, the V gene TRBV9; TRBD1 agrees at 8 bases. J lost 7 bases, V lost 0 bases, and 12 bases had no gene match. This CDR3 spans 16 amino acids. Looked up from germline, CDR1 is SGDLS and CDR2 is YYNGEE. CDR3 nucleotide sequence: TGTGCCAGCAGCGTAGAGGGACAGGCCCTTCTACGTGAGCAGTACTTC. It is translated as CASSVEGQALLREQYF.

This chain links TRBV5-1 with TRBJ1-4; 12 bases are a match to TRBD1. The V gene's germline CDR1 is SGHRS and CDR2 YFSETQ. V shed 2 bases, J shed 10 bases, and the junction held 12 bases outside the gene matches. This CDR3 region has 17 residues. The CDR3 is CASSFTGTGGESGKLFF. The CDR3 DNA reads TGCGCCAGCAGCTTCACCGGGACAGGGGGCGAGAGTGGAAAACTGTTTTTT.